This T cell receptor (beta chain) is from a study of T cells after yellow fever vaccination. Study overall: Preparation used SMART-Seq v4 Ultra Low Input for the low-cell-number fractions. Study-level results: The secondary response peaked faster, at day 5 versus 15, but was weaker. Post-booster repertoires contained most primary-vaccination clones again (96% CD4, about 88% CD8).

Trimming removed 5 bases at V and 3 bases at J, with 18 bases between. Germline lookup yields CDR1 MNHEY and CDR2 SMNVEV (reference sequence). CDR3 size: 16 residues. It was through 5'RACE template switching that TCR cDNA was made, with a universal primer site and UMIs added. TCRdb re-analysed the 5' RACE reads in MiXCR, keeping a single row per CDR3 protein. This table has around 610,000 distinct CDR3 sequences, less than 15% appearing once. About this clonotype: Its target is not known.

This TCR came from a man aged 25-45 years who received the YFV17D yellow fever vaccine. The chain couples TRBV27 to TRBJ2-3, with D possibly matching TRBD2 (7 bases). Sequencing used PBMCs, obtained on the day of the yellow fever booster vaccination. CDR3 DNA: TGTGCCAGCAGTCCTACAGGGAGGGTGGCAACAGATACGCAGTATTTT. Its protein is CASSPTGRVATDTQYF.